This T cell receptor beta chain originates from a study of T cell repertoires in aging, cancer and after chemotherapy. Study background: Millions of TCR reads were in the whole dataset.

Regarding this clonotype: Its target is not known.

Study observations and caveats: Compared with age-matched healthy donors, untreated hematological or solid cancer patients showed higher blood TCR clonality. These repertoire data do not allow conclusions about immunological memory after chemotherapy.

This CDR3 region has 16 residues. J gave up 2 bases and V 3 bases, and 1 base lay outside the gene matches. The V gene's germline CDR1 is KGHDR and CDR2 SFDVKD. Rearranged V-D-J TRB sequences were amplified with a mixed TRB-A/B primer pool. TCRdb re-called the multiplex PCR reads with MiXCR, one entry per CDR3 protein. The data hold some 6,700 distinct CDR3 sequences, with approximately 35% observed a single time. Peripheral blood genomic DNA, not sorted cells or RNA, was the template. The genes are TRBV24-1 and TRBJ2-1, with 12 bases identical to TRBD2. Sequencing was performed on blood. This receptor was obtained from a human donor in good health. The CDR3 sequence: CATSDRTSGAYNEQFF. CDR3 DNA: TGTGCCACCAGTGATCGGACTAGCGGGGCCTACAATGAGCAGTTCTTC.